This is a list of T cell receptor beta chains from one sample in a study of molecular identifiers for immune sequencing clone quantification. TCRdb passed the PCR reads through MiXCR, listing each CDR3 protein once. The data show over 65,000 distinct CDR3 sequences, with roughly 25% seen just once and less than 0.85% held by the top ten. What was sequenced was naive CD8+ T cells from blood, with Jurkat cell RNA spiked in. Receptors originate from a human donor in good health. Some libraries in this study had Jurkat cell RNA spiked in. Each CDR3 is given with its conserved first and last residue. Fields, in order: J gene, D gene, V gene, clone size, CDR3 DNA, CDR3 protein. D genes are given only for firm matches. A row's size may be missing; if present it is once, few, many or a size class.

J: TRBJ1-2
D: -
V: TRBV29-1
size: -
DNA: TGCAGCGTTGAAGACAGTTTATATGGCTACACCTTC
CDR3: CSVEDSLYGYTF

J: TRBJ2-1
D: TRBD2
V: TRBV13
size: few
DNA: TGTGCCAGCAGCTTAGCAGGACTAGCCTCCGATGAGCAGTTCTTC
CDR3: CASSLAGLASDEQFF

J: TRBJ2-5
D: -
V: TRBV3-1
size: many
DNA: TGTGCCAGCAGCCAAGAAGCGAGGAAAGAGACCCAGTACTTC
CDR3: CASSQEARKETQYF

J: TRBJ2-7
D: TRBD2
V: TRBV7-2
size: few
DNA: TGTGCCAGCAGCCCAGGGACTAGCGGGAGCGCGCAGTACTTC
CDR3: CASSPGTSGSAQYF

J: TRBJ1-2
D: -
V: TRBV16
size: many
DNA: TGTGCCAGCAGCCAATTCGACTATGGCTACACCTTC
CDR3: CASSQFDYGYTF

J: TRBJ1-1
D: -
V: TRBV2
size: few
DNA: TGTGCCAGCAGTGACAGGGGCATGAACACTGAAGCTTTCTTT
CDR3: CASSDRGMNTEAFF

J: TRBJ2-1
D: TRBD2
V: TRBV24-1
size: many
DNA: TGTGCCACCACTAGCGGGAGCTTAGGTGAGCAGTTCTTC
CDR3: CATTSGSLGEQFF

J: TRBJ1-1
D: -
V: TRBV30
size: few
DNA: TGTGCCTGGACGGGTGCGGGCTTCTCGAACACTGAAGCTTTCTTT
CDR3: CAWTGAGFSNTEAFF

J: TRBJ2-3
D: -
V: TRBV28
size: -
DNA: TGTGCCAGCTATTTCGCCGGGACGGGAGTCGTATGGGACACAGATACGCAGTATTTT
CDR3: CASYFAGTGVVWDTDTQYF

J: TRBJ2-7
D: -
V: TRBV27
size: few
DNA: TGTGCCAGCAGTTTATACGGGCCAGCGAGCTCCTACGAGCAGTACTTC
CDR3: CASSLYGPASSYEQYF

J: TRBJ2-5
D: TRBD2
V: TRBV5-6
size: once
DNA: TGTGCCAGCAGCTTGGATCGCGGGAGGACGTACCAAGAGACCCAGTACTTC
CDR3: CASSLDRGRTYQETQYF

J: TRBJ2-7
D: -
V: TRBV23-1
size: many
DNA: TGCGCCAGCAGCCCTAATGGACCATTTCGCTACGAGCAGTACTTC
CDR3: CASSPNGPFRYEQYF

J: TRBJ2-3
D: -
V: TRBV7-9
size: many
DNA: TGTGCCAGCAGCTCCAACACAGATACGCAGTATTTT
CDR3: CASSSNTDTQYF

J: TRBJ1-1
D: -
V: TRBV12-3/TRBV12-4
size: many
DNA: TGTGCCAGCAGCGCGGCTATATGGACTGAAGCTTTCTTT
CDR3: CASSAAIWTEAFF

J: TRBJ2-2
D: -
V: TRBV7-9
size: -
DNA: TGTGCCAGCAGCAACCAAAACACCGGGGAGCTGTTTTTT
CDR3: CASSNQNTGELFF

J: TRBJ2-1
D: -
V: TRBV7-9
size: many
DNA: TGTGCCAGCAGCTCTGGACCGAGCAATGAGCAGTTCTTC
CDR3: CASSSGPSNEQFF

J: TRBJ2-7
D: TRBD1
V: TRBV20-1
size: -
DNA: TGCAGTGCTTGGGACAGGGCGTCCTACGAGCAGTACTTC
CDR3: CSAWDRASYEQYF

J: TRBJ2-1
D: -
V: TRBV5-1
size: -
DNA: TGCGCCAGCAGCTTGGGAAGCGCGAGCTCCTACAATGAGCAGTTCTTC
CDR3: CASSLGSASSYNEQFF

J: TRBJ2-7
D: TRBD1
V: TRBV7-9
size: few
DNA: TGTGCCAGCAGCTTACCGAGTTATGGCGGGACAGGGGGCTACGAGCAGTACTTC
CDR3: CASSLPSYGGTGGYEQYF

J: TRBJ2-6
D: TRBD1
V: TRBV6-5
size: few
DNA: TGTGCCAGCAGTCAACTCGGGACAGACTATTTTGAGTCTGGGGCCAACGTCCTGACTTTC
CDR3: CASSQLGTDYFESGANVLTF

J: TRBJ2-5
D: TRBD2
V: TRBV29-1
size: many
DNA: TGCAGCGTAGAGGGGACTAGCGGTGTGCAGGAGACCCAGTACTTC
CDR3: CSVEGTSGVQETQYF

J: TRBJ2-7
D: -
V: TRBV28
size: -
DNA: TGTGCCAGCAGTTTCAGGGGTAGGAGCTCCTACGAGCGGTACTTC
CDR3: CASSFRGRSSYERYF